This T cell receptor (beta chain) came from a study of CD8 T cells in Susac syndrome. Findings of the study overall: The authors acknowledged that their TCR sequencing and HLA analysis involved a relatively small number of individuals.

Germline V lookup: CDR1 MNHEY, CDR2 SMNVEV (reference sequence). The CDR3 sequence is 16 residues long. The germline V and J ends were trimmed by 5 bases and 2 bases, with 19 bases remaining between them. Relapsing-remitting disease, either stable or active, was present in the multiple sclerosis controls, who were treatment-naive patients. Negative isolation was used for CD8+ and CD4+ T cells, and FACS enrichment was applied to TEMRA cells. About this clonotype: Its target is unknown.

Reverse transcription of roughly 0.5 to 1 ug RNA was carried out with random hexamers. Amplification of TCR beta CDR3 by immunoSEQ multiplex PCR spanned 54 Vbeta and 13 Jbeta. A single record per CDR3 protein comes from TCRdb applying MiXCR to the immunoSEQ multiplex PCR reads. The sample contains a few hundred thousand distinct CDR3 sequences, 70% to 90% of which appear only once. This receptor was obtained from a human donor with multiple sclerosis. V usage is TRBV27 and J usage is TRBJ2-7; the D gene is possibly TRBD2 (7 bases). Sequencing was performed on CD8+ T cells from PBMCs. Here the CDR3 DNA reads TGTGCCAGCAGTACCCTCACTAGGGGGGGGCCCTACGAGCAGTACTTC. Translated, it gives CASSTLTRGGPYEQYF.